This T cell receptor (beta chain) was sequenced during a study of cytomegalovirus exposure and HLA in healthy donors (dated by TCRdb to about 2017). As for the study more broadly: In an earlier analysis of around 540 of the donors, 276 Gb of sequence data and 100 million or so unique TCR beta sequences from 150 million to 200 million T cells were reported. Roughly 300 gigabases of sequencing data and approximately 85 million unique TCR sequences were included in an early release covering over 600 HLA-typed donors. Of the roughly 420 genotyped donors, less than 90% were placed in the genetic ancestry cluster associated with self-reported Caucasian donors. The study aimed to test whether signatures of past pathogen exposure could be identified by cataloging public T cell receptors. The T cell repertoires of roughly 660 subjects were profiled by immunosequencing and related to cytomegalovirus serostatus. A separate validation cohort of 90 to 150 different subjects was used in addition to the approximately 640-subject first cohort. To predict cytomegalovirus infection status, the study brought together high-throughput TCR immunosequencing, statistical association of individual TCRs with disease status, and machine learning. In a later analysis, previously published TCR beta repertoires from roughly 710 donors were re-analyzed and high-resolution HLA genotyping was added so that TCR occurrence patterns could be studied. In the later analysis, no new phenotypic data were used to find candidate immune exposures; instead, reliance was placed on TCR beta sequences and their occurrence across donors. In an earlier analysis of a few hundred of the donors, high-throughput TCR beta sequencing was used to judge whether each TCR beta V gene segment behaved as functional or pseudogenic. Donor age, sex, ethnicity and CMV serostatus were collected together with the repertoire data. Genome-wide SNP genotypes for about 65% of the 666 donors were used in a later genetic analysis, which treated that subset as a discovery cohort. Every repertoire in the discovery cohort had been generated on one and the same sequencing platform. HLA typing included class I and class II loci at four-digit resolution. Typing coverage differed by locus: A, B, C, DRB1 and DQB1 were typed in roughly 629-640 donors, DQA1 in 500 to 550, DPA1 in around 600, and DPB1 in 472. A few DR-DQ haplotypes were treated as single units for association and clustering because of strong linkage in the cohort. Among roughly 400 genotyped donors of the cohort, an average of roughly 230,000 unique TCR beta nucleotide sequences was sequenced per donor, of which 15% to 20% were non-productive. What the work shows at the level of the full study, not this receptor alone: The study gave a list of about 150 TCR beta chains associated with cytomegalovirus. A later analysis associated 17,000 or so TCR beta sequences with specific HLA alleles at a false discovery rate of 0.05. Most CMV-associated TCR beta chains appeared to be HLA-restricted in a later analysis, and the HLA associations seemed to be driven largely by CMV exposure. Broadly in line with IMGT annotations, most TCR beta V segments showed up in productive rearrangements about 90% or about 30% of the time in an earlier analysis of 450 to 600 of the donors. The sequencing pipeline was judged likely to have produced a cluster of highly shared sequence variants as a technical artifact. Three of the identified cytomegalovirus-associated TCR beta chains were confirmed in vitro to be specific for cytomegalovirus antigens. Roughly 15 rarely observed V segments, including chromosome 9 orphons, were excluded from the earlier analysis of approximately 500 of the donors because counts were too low. A later analysis found that HLA-associated TCR beta chains were more clonally expanded and had lower generation probabilities than equally common non-associated chains. Presence/absence analyses assumed roughly uniform sequencing depth across donors, an assumption that may not hold. The only immune exposure information available for the cohort was CMV serostatus. Strong co-occurrence of HLA alleles, especially DR and DQ, made assigning TCR associations to individual alleles difficult. Correlated functional status among segregating V segments might be attributable to linkage disequilibrium, but an unknown experimental factor could not be ruled out. A further reported finding was that TCR beta sequences accurately predicted the HLA-A and HLA-B alleles for most subjects in the first cohort. In both the original and validation cohorts, the classifier was reported to diagnose cytomegalovirus status with high specificity and sensitivity. A later analysis reported that several top co-occurrence clusters appeared linked to parvovirus B19, influenza, CMV and Epstein-Barr virus. It was suggested by the authors that the approach could potentially be generalized to other disease states and immunological phenotypes. In a later genetic analysis, fewer N-insertions in productive TCRs were reported among donors in an Asian-associated ancestry cluster than the approximately 710-donor mean. In this cohort, only TCR beta chains were sequenced, and detectable features were limited by the absence of alpha or paired-chain data. An association between a missense DCLRE1C variant and V-gene and J-gene trimming of TCR beta chains was found in a later genetic analysis and replicated in an independent cohort. Because HLA typing was missing for some donors at each locus, association tests included only the typed subset. Some IMGT-functional V segments, including TRBV6-2 and TRBV6-3, could not be distinguished by the 87-base-pair reads and were therefore excluded. Most TCR sequences were observed very rarely across donors, whereas some public TCRs were present in many individuals. In a later analysis, the rate of TCR association differed among HLA loci, with DRB1 alleles having the most associated TCRs and HLA-C alleles having the fewest.

In its sample, this clone was seen once. Its antigen is not yet known. No much larger clone is present one base from it, and per-base qualities are unavailable. Library preparation employed the immunoSEQ multiplex PCR assay. The multiplex PCR relied on a mix of 60 forward primers for TCR Vbeta segments and 13 reverse primers for TCR Jbeta segments. The CDR3 region of rearranged TCR beta genes was amplified from genomic DNA by a multiplex PCR assay. The amplified TCR beta libraries were sequenced on the Illumina HiSeq System as 87-base-pair reads. Concerning the study's data processing: Across the 600 to 700 repertoires, a later analysis counted 78 million or so unique TCR beta chains, around 11 million of which were shared by at least two donors. Raw reads were error-corrected and collapsed into unique sequences by a nearest-neighbor algorithm in which closely related sequences were merged to remove PCR and sequencing errors. Alignment of CDR3 sequences to IMGT reference sequences was used to assign V, D and J gene segments. For a sequence to be retained, a match of at least six nucleotides was required to both a V gene segment and a J gene segment. A rearrangement was called productive if the CDR3 had no stop codons and remained in frame with V and J, and every other rearrangement was called non-productive. Following IMGT convention, CDR3 was defined as the stretch from the second conserved V-encoded cysteine to the conserved J-encoded phenylalanine. Sequences without an unambiguous match to a single V gene segment were excluded from the earlier analysis of about 600 of the donors. An earlier analysis of 550 to 650 of the donors classified V segments as functional when productive rearrangements were above 56.7% and as segregating when the standard deviation between donors was above 5%. To diagnose cytomegalovirus status from the catalog of TCR beta chain sequences, a statistical classification framework was built. A later analysis assigned V and J genes by comparing TCR nucleotide sequences with IMGT/GENE-DB human TR gene sequences. In a later analysis, CDR3 sequences and most-parsimonious VDJ recombination scenarios were assigned using the TCRdist pipeline. In a later analysis, every TCR beta chain was defined by the combination of its CDR3 amino acid sequence and its V-gene family, and reads without a unique V-gene family were dropped. A later analysis removed roughly 590 highly shared, low-generation-probability nucleotide sequences to deal with suspected cross-contamination and a sequencing artifact. For each public chain, a later analysis derived a clonal expansion index from normalized ranks of inferred template counts within each repertoire. A later analysis computed generation probabilities with a VDJ recombination model fitted to out-of-frame rearrangements, and checked the results against IGoR. Hypergeometric tests were used in a later analysis to score TCR-TCR, TCR-HLA and TCR-CMV co-occurrence, with a repertoire-size bias correction applied to the TCR pairs. In a later analysis, false discovery rates were estimated by permuting HLA or CMV assignments 20 times. In a later analysis, co-occurring TCRs were grouped using DBSCAN, and TCRdist sequence similarity was added for clustering within HLA-allele-positive subsets. Repertoires with fewer than 30,000 or more than 120,000 public chains were left out of co-occurrence clustering, as were five repertoires with anomalous nucleotide sharing. Entries here come from immuneACCESS through TCRdb and include only in-frame sequences with V and J called. Some clones fail to appear in such tables; in the studies checked, an unresolved V gene covers under half of the shortfall, and the cause of the remainder is unknown. From that table come the V and J calls and clone size; the DNA was used to work out D and trimming. This sample gives 150,000 to 200,000 clones in total; over 60% of them show up just once. Of the sample, 1.5% to 2% falls within the top ten clones.

The CDR3 contains 14 residues, cysteine and phenylalanine counted. Only the CDR3 portion is preserved as DNA: 42 bases, with reading frame beginning at the first base. The germline V gene specifies SGDLS as CDR1 and YYNGEE as CDR2. Trimming takes 0 bases from V and 2 bases from J, and the germline ends sit 8 bases apart. The cohort comprised around 700 healthy bone marrow donors. Cohort members were all nominally healthy when sampled, although unrecorded immune exposures were likely present. The donor was CMV seronegative and belonged to the group of over 300 seronegative cohort members. A peripheral blood sample was collected from each donor, and TCR beta sequencing was performed on peripheral blood mononuclear cells. Genomic DNA extraction from the blood cell samples was performed with the Qiagen DNeasy Blood Extraction Kit.

The chain was built from TRBV9 and TRBJ1-1; TRBD1 is a possible D gene, resting on 5 matching bases. The receptor comes from a woman aged 30 to 39 in good health and CMV-seronegative. The specimen sequenced was PBMCs. The bases are TGTGCCAGCAGCGTAGGACAGTTAAACACTGAAGCTTTCTTT. Translated, this gives CASSVGQLNTEAFF. Joined to the reference TRBV9 and TRBJ1-1 proteins, this CDR3 gives the full variable domain: DSGVTQTPKHLITATGQRVTLRCSPRSGDLSVYWYQQSLDQGLQFLIQYYNGEERAKGNILERFSAQQFPDLHSELNLSSLELGDSALYFCASSVGQLNTEAFFGQGTRLTVV.